A single sample is the source of the 29 T cell receptor beta chains below, sequenced in a study of shared clonotypes between healthy human individuals. The method was immunoSEQ multiplex PCR; TCRdb's version includes in-frame clones alone and lacks a portion of them. This sample yields more than 450,000 clones, of which approximately 79% are seen a single time; 10% to 15% belongs to the top ten. The material sequenced was PBMCs. All receptors derive from a middle-aged woman in good health. Some clones in this sample may be carry-over from other donors' samples.

The chain carries TRBV28 and TRBJ2-1; D unclear. The CDR3 has 13 residues. The germline V gene encodes CDR1 MDHEN and CDR2 SYDVKM. V was pared by 5 bases and J by 3 bases, with 8 bases between. The CDR3 region is CASSTGYYNEQFF. CDR3 sequence (DNA): TGTGCCAGCAGTACCGGGTACTACAATGAGCAGTTCTTC.

This chain uses TRBV18 with TRBJ1-4; D remains ambiguous. V lost 2 bases and J 8 bases, leaving 6 bases between the germline ends. Germline loops: CDR1 KGHSH, CDR2 LQKENI. The CDR3 has 12 amino acids. The CDR3 DNA follows: TGTGCCAGCTCACCATCTGCGGAAAAACTGTTTTTT. Amino acids: CASSPSAEKLFF.

The V gene is TRBV7-8, the J gene TRBJ2-1; 12 nucleotides match TRBD2. V lost 2 bases to trimming and J lost 0 bases; unmatched junction nucleotides: 11. Per the germline V gene, CDR1 is SGHVS and CDR2 is FQNEAQ. The length of the CDR3 is 20 residues. The CDR3 region is CASSLKRVLAGGNSYNEQFF. The CDR3 DNA reads as TGTGCCAGCAGCTTAAAGCGGGTACTAGCGGGAGGCAACTCCTACAATGAGCAGTTCTTC.

In its sample, this clone was seen a few times. The rearrangement links TRBV4-2 to TRBJ1-1; D remains ambiguous. The CDR3 length is 13 residues. Germline V gene data show CDR1 as LGHNA and CDR2 as YNFKEQ. V lost 1 base, J lost 4 bases, and 7 bases lay in between. The CDR3 spells CASSQAGRTEAFF. In DNA form, the CDR3 reads TGTGCCAGCAGCCAAGCAGGCCGCACTGAAGCTTTCTTT.

This rearrangement joins TRBV15 to TRBJ1-5; possible D gene TRBD1, 6 bases. V lost 5 bases and J 1 base, leaving 21 bases between the germline ends. CDR3 size: 18 residues. CDR1 is LNHNV, CDR2 YYDKDF, per germline (reference sequence). This CDR3 reads CATSGPRGGLESNQPQHF. The DNA for the CDR3 is TGTGCCACCAGCGGACCTAGGGGGGGGCTTGAAAGCAATCAGCCCCAGCATTTT.

Comment on this clone: One end of the junction does not line up with germline, which may come from a read error. The chain is built from TRBV5-4 and TRBJ2-3, with D possibly being TRBD1 (8 bases). The CDR3 runs to 15 residues. Germline V lookup: CDR1 SGHNT, CDR2 YYREEE (reference sequence). The CDR3 sequence: CASSLGQGTSDTPPF. CDR3 DNA: TGTGCCAGCAGCTTAGGACAGGGCACTAGCGACACCCCTCCGTTT.

This clone is a singleton in its sample. J is TRBJ2-5 and V is TRBV14; D is perhaps TRBD1 or TRBD2 (5 bases each). The CDR3 loop spans 14 amino acids. V was cut by 4 bases and J by 2 bases, with 11 bases left in between. CDR1 SGHDN and CDR2 FVKESK come from the germline V gene. The CDR3 nucleotides are TGTGCCAGCAGCCCCGGGGCTAATCAAGAGACCCAGTACTTC. This translates into CASSPGANQETQYF.

The chain has TRBV2 and TRBJ1-1; 7 bases are shared with TRBD1. Germline CDR1 and CDR2: SNHLY and FYNNEI. This CDR3 region has 15 residues. The J segment lost 3 bases and the V segment lost 0 bases, leaving 4 bases of the junction unmatched. The CDR3 loop reads CASSEATQGHTEAFF. The DNA of the CDR3 is TGTGCCAGCAGTGAAGCGACACAGGGGCACACTGAAGCTTTCTTT.

V and J are TRBV2 and TRBJ2-5; 7 bases agree with TRBD1. Trimming removed 9 bases from V and 1 base from J; junction bases left unmatched: 5. CDR1 is SNHLY, CDR2 FYNNEI, per germline. The CDR3 runs to 13 residues. The DNA of the CDR3 is TGTGCCAGAGGACAGGCAATCCAAGAGACCCAGTACTTC. It specifies CARGQAIQETQYF.

The rearrangement uses TRBV30 and TRBJ1-2, with 9 bases matching TRBD1. The CDR3 loop spans 11 amino acids. The junction had 3 bases not matched to a gene; V was cut back by 7 bases and J by 6 bases. Per the germline V gene, CDR1 is GTSNPN and CDR2 is SVGIG (reference sequence). The CDR3 spells CASDRGNGYTF. The DNA of the CDR3 is TGTGCCTCGGACAGGGGAAATGGCTACACCTTC.

This clone was seen at least ten times. This sequence joins TRBV7-2 and TRBJ2-1; D is tentatively TRBD1 or TRBD2 (5 bases each). The CDR3 covers 13 residues. Germline V gene lookup returns CDR1 SGHTA and CDR2 FQGNSA. V was pared by 8 bases and J by 8 bases, with 16 bases between. The CDR3 protein is CASGGPNTDEQFF. The CDR3 bases are TGTGCCAGCGGGGGACCAAATACGGATGAGCAGTTCTTC.

The CDR3 nucleotides read TGTGCCAGCAGCTCCGGGGCTAATGAAAAACTGTTTTTT. It is translated as CASSSGANEKLFF. The chain uses TRBV11-1 and TRBJ1-4; D gene unclear. The length of the CDR3 is 13 residues. The V gene lost 4 bases and the J gene lost 3 bases, with 6 bases spanning the gap. Germline V gene sequence: CDR1 SGHAT, CDR2 FQDESV (reference sequence).

The V and J genes are TRBV5-6 and TRBJ2-2; D perhaps matches TRBD2 (6 bases). CDR1 SGHDT and CDR2 YYEEEE come from the germline V gene. With 1 base removed from V and 7 bases from J, the gap between germline ends came to 11 bases. This CDR3 is 14 amino acids long. The CDR3: CASSLRGIGGELFF. The CDR3 DNA reads TGTGCCAGCAGCTTGCGGGGGATAGGCGGGGAGCTGTTTTTT.

This chain uses TRBV6-1 with TRBJ2-3; unclear D gene. The CDR3 consists of 13 residues. Germline values: CDR1 MNHNS, CDR2 SASEGT. With 6 bases removed from V and 5 bases from J, the gap between germline ends came to 12 bases. The CDR3 DNA sequence: TGTGCCAGCAGGAGGAGTGAAGTAGATACGCAGTATTTT. It encodes CASRRSEVDTQYF.

The chain links TRBV5-1 to TRBJ1-4; D is perhaps TRBD1 (6 bases). CDR3 length: 16 amino acids. V lost 1 base and J lost 4, with 14 bases in between. The germline V gene has CDR1 SGHRS and CDR2 YFSETQ. CDR3 loop: CASSLIPGAGNEKLFF. Written as DNA, the CDR3 is TGCGCCAGCAGCTTGATTCCAGGGGCGGGTAATGAAAAACTGTTTTTT.

V usage is TRBV5-1 and J usage is TRBJ1-5; TRBD1 might be the D (6 bases). The CDR3 spans 16 residues. The germline gives CDR1 SGHRS, CDR2 YFSETQ. Trimming removed 10 bases from V and 4 bases from J, with 24 bases in between. This chain's CDR3 is CAGPVHECGQNQPQHF. The DNA for the CDR3 is TGCGCCGGACCCGTTCATGAATGCGGACAGAATCAGCCCCAGCATTTT. Looking up the rest from reference TRBV5-1 and TRBJ1-5 gives the full variable domain: KAGVTQTPRYLIKTRGQQVTLSCSPISGHRSVSWYQQTPGQGLQFLFEYFSETQRNKGNFPGRFSGRQFSNSRSEMNVSTLELGDSALYLCAGPVHECGQNQPQHFGDGTRLSIL.

This clone was found once. This chain connects TRBV2 to TRBJ1-3; D call uncertain. Trimming shortened V by 2 bases and J by 6 bases, and 14 bases separated the two germline ends. Looked up from germline, CDR1 is SNHLY and CDR2 is FYNNEI. This CDR3 comprises 15 residues. The CDR3 nucleotides read TGTGCCAGCAGTGAACTCGGGGTCAGTCCAAACACCATATATTTT. Amino acids: CASSELGVSPNTIYF.

The chain links TRBV4-1 to TRBJ2-5; TRBD2 might be the D (6 bases). The V and J ends lost 4 bases and 1 base respectively, with 16 bases between them. Germline CDR1 is MGHRA and CDR2 is YSYEKL. The CDR3 spans 16 residues. CDR3 sequence: CASSLRIGLPQETQYF. The CDR3 DNA sequence: TGCGCCAGCAGCCTACGAATCGGACTACCCCAAGAGACCCAGTACTTC.

The chain carries TRBV6-1 and TRBJ2-3; D ambiguous. CDR1 MNHNS and CDR2 SASEGT come from the germline V gene. This CDR3 region has 12 residues. V dropped 3 bases and J dropped 6 bases, with 7 bases sitting between them. CDR3: CASSDGADTQYF. The CDR3 nucleotides read TGTGCCAGCAGTGATGGTGCGGATACGCAGTATTTT.

The chain couples TRBV7-6 to TRBJ1-1; TRBD1 aligns across 7 bases. Trimming cost V 5 bases and J 3 bases; bases outside gene matches: 9. The CDR3 runs to 15 residues. Germline assignment: CDR1 SGHVS and CDR2 FNYEAQ. Here the CDR3 reads CASSLVGGADTEAFF. The CDR3, as DNA: TGTGCCAGCAGCCTGGTAGGGGGCGCAGACACTGAAGCTTTCTTT.

The chain recombines TRBV5-1 with TRBJ2-1; TRBD2 is a possible D gene (6 bases). V shed 3 bases and J shed 6 bases, with 19 bases lying between them. This CDR3 region has 16 residues. Per germline, CDR1 SGHRS and CDR2 YFSETQ. CDR3 protein: CASSYGGRTAVNEQFF. In DNA form, the CDR3 reads TGCGCCAGCAGCTATGGAGGGAGGACGGCAGTCAATGAGCAGTTCTTC.

The chain has TRBV4-3 and TRBJ2-1, with 7 bases lining up with TRBD2. Germline values: CDR1 LGHNA, CDR2 YSLEER. After removal of 0 bases from V and 7 bases from J, the junction contained 12 bases not matched to a gene. CDR3 length: 17 residues. DNA of the CDR3: TGCGCCAGCAGCCAAGACCCCCCTGCAGGGAGGGCGAATGAGCAGTTCTTC. Amino acids: CASSQDPPAGRANEQFF.

The genes are TRBV9 and TRBJ2-1; 7 bases map to TRBD1. The V gene's germline CDR1 is SGDLS and CDR2 YYNGEE. The ends lost 0 bases at V and 1 base at J; junction bases unmatched: 4. The CDR3 sequence is 16 residues long. The CDR3 DNA reads as TGTGCCAGCAGCGTAGAGGGGGCGGCGTCCTACAATGAGCAGTTCTTC. Its protein is CASSVEGAASYNEQFF.

The chain employs TRBV18 and TRBJ2-1; unclear D gene. The germline V and J ends were trimmed by 4 bases and 3 bases, with 7 bases remaining between them. This CDR3 is built from 13 residues. Germline lookup yields CDR1 KGHSH and CDR2 LQKENI. The CDR3 sequence: CASSRPIYNEQFF. In DNA form, the CDR3 reads TGTGCCAGCTCACGACCCATCTACAATGAGCAGTTCTTC. The variable domain in full, with the rest retrieved from reference TRBV18 and TRBJ2-1, is NAGVMQNPRHLVRRRGQEARLRCSPMKGHSHVYWYRQLPEEGLKFMVYLQKENIIDESGMPKERFSAEFPKEGPSILRIQQVVRGDSAAYFCASSRPIYNEQFFGPGTRLTVL.

The rearrangement uses TRBV2 and TRBJ1-1; D is unclear. The germline V and J ends were trimmed by 2 bases and 0 bases, with 7 bases remaining between them. CDR1 and CDR2 (germline): SNHLY, FYNNEI. The length of the CDR3 is 14 residues. This CDR3 is CASSEQRLNTEAFF. The CDR3 DNA reads as TGTGCCAGCAGTGAACAGCGACTGAACACTGAAGCTTTCTTT.

J is TRBJ2-1 and V is TRBV5-4, with D maybe TRBD2 (7 bases). The CDR3 runs 16 residues. Per the germline V gene, CDR1 is SGHNT and CDR2 is YYREEE (reference sequence). Trimming stripped 6 bases from V and 0 bases from J, with 16 bases between. CDR3 in DNA: TGTGCCAGCACCGAGGGGGGCGGGAGCTCCTACAATGAGCAGTTCTTC. The encoded protein is CASTEGGGSSYNEQFF.

This chain connects TRBV5-5 to TRBJ2-5; D not certain. The J call is uncertain, as TRBJ2-7 better fits the DNA end. Germline values: CDR1 SGHKS, CDR2 YYEKEE (reference sequence). This CDR3 comprises 11 residues. CDR3 bases: TGTGCCAGCAGCTTGGAATTCGAGCAGTACTTC. Translation gives CASSLEFEQYF.

V and J are TRBV11-3 and TRBJ2-2; D could derive from TRBD1 or TRBD2 (6 bases each). The germline V and J ends were trimmed by 5 bases and 0 bases, with 13 bases remaining between them. CDR3 size: 16 residues. Germline CDR1 SGHNT, CDR2 YENEEA. The CDR3 region is CASSPWGAANTGELFF. For the CDR3, the DNA is TGTGCCAGCAGCCCGTGGGGGGCCGCGAACACCGGGGAGCTGTTTTTT.

Turning to this clone: With a much larger clone just one base away, this may be a read error. Other DNA sequences in this sample translate to the same CDR3. V usage is TRBV5-1 and J usage is TRBJ1-1; D remains unclear. The CDR3 length is 13 residues. Trimming stripped 0 bases from V and 0 bases from J, with 3 bases between. Germline CDR1 is SGHRS and CDR2 is YFSETQ. This CDR3 is CASSLEVNTEAFF. In nucleotides, the CDR3 is TGCGCCAGCAGCTTGGAAGTGAACACTGAAGCTTTCTTT.